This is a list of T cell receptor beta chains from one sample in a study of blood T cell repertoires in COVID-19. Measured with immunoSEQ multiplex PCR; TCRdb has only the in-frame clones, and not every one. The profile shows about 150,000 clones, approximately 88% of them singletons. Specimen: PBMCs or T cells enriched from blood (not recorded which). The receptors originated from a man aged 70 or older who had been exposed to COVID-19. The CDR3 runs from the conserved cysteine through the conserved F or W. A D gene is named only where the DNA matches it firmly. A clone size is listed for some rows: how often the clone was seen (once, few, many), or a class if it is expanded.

TGTGCCAGCTCACCATCGACTAGCGCTGTAGACGAGCAGTACTTC,CASSPSTSAVDEQYF,TRBJ2-7,TRBD2,-,TRBV18
TGTGCCAGCAGTTTAGAGACAGCCCCAGAGACCCAGTACTTC,CASSLETAPETQYF,TRBJ2-5,-,once,TRBV27
TGTGCCAGCAGTGCCCGACAGCAAGCCTACGAGCAGTACTTC,CASSARQQAYEQYF,TRBJ2-7,-,-,TRBV2
TGTGCCAGCAGTTTAACTTGGAGCGCGAGCTATGGCTACACCTTC,CASSLTWSASYGYTF,TRBJ1-2,-,-,TRBV27
TGTGCCAGTAGTATAGGAACAGGGGAGGTAAGGACAGATACGCAGTATTTT,CASSIGTGEVRTDTQYF,TRBJ2-3,-,-,TRBV19
TGTGCCAGCAGCTTGACCCTCGGTAGCAATCAGCCCCAGCATTTT,CASSLTLGSNQPQHF,TRBJ1-5,-,-,TRBV5-8
TGCGCCAGCAGCCCAGCCATCAGGGACAGAAACAATGAGCAGTTCTTC,CASSPAIRDRNNEQFF,TRBJ2-1,TRBD1,-,TRBV4-3
TGTGCCAGTAGTACCGGACAGGGGGGGACAGATACGCAGTATTTT,CASSTGQGGTDTQYF,TRBJ2-3,TRBD1,-,TRBV19
TGCGCCAGCAGCCTAGGGCTTGGCGGGGCTAGCACAGATACGCAGTATTTT,CASSLGLGGASTDTQYF,TRBJ2-3,-,-,TRBV4-3
TGTGCCTGGACCAAGGACAGGGGGAATTCACCCCTCCACTTT,CAWTKDRGNSPLHF,TRBJ1-6,TRBD1,-,TRBV30
TGTGCCAGCAGCCAGACGGACAGGGCGGGCACCTTC,CASSQTDRAGTF,TRBJ1-2,TRBD1,-,TRBV12-3/TRBV12-4
TGTGCCAGTAGTACTGAAGTCGGACAACCGAACACTGAAGCTTTCTTT,CASSTEVGQPNTEAFF,TRBJ1-1,-,few,TRBV19
TGTGCCAGCAGCTTAAGAGCGGGCACTGAAGCTTTCTTT,CASSLRAGTEAFF,TRBJ1-1,-,-,TRBV5-4
TGTGCCAGCAGCTTCGGTAAGAGAGACACTGAAGCTTTCTTT,CASSFGKRDTEAFF,TRBJ1-1,-,-,TRBV11-2
TGTGCCAGCAGCGAAACAGGGACCCCGAACACCGGGGAGCTGTTTTTT,CASSETGTPNTGELFF,TRBJ2-2,-,-,TRBV11-2
TGTGCCAGCAAAAGAGAGGGGGCGCTTAACGGGGAGCTGTTTTTT,CASKREGALNGELFF,TRBJ2-2,TRBD1,once,TRBV6-5
TGTGCCAGCAGTTCCGGGACAGGGAGCACTGAAGCTTTCTTT,CASSSGTGSTEAFF,TRBJ1-1,TRBD1,-,TRBV6-5
TGTGCCAGCAGTCCACAGGGTAGCGGGAGAGGGGAGACCCAGTACTTC,CASSPQGSGRGETQYF,TRBJ2-5,TRBD2,-,TRBV6-2/TRBV6-3
TGTGCCAGCAGCGCGCCCCCGGGCGGGAGAGAGACCCAGTACTTC,CASSAPPGGRETQYF,TRBJ2-5,TRBD2,-,TRBV9
TGCGCCAGCAGCCAAACGACAGGACGGGATGGCTACACCTTC,CASSQTTGRDGYTF,TRBJ1-2,-,-,TRBV5-1
TGTGCCAGCAGCATCCGGACTAACTACTACGAGCAGTACTTC,CASSIRTNYYEQYF,TRBJ2-7,-,-,TRBV3-1/TRBV3-2
TGTGCCAGCAGGACGACAGGGGGCACCGGGGAGCTGTTTTTT,CASRTTGGTGELFF,TRBJ2-2,TRBD1,few,TRBV6-6
TGTGCCAGTAGTATAGGGCGGTCTAATTCACCCCTCCACTTT,CASSIGRSNSPLHF,TRBJ1-6,-,-,TRBV19
TGTGCCAGCAGTTTAGGGTGGACTAGCGCACTGAGCTCCTACGAGCAGTACTTC,CASSLGWTSALSSYEQYF,TRBJ2-7,TRBD2,-,TRBV28
TGTGCCAGCAGCTTAGGGACAGGGAGCACCGGGGAGCTGTTTTTT,CASSLGTGSTGELFF,TRBJ2-2,TRBD1,once,TRBV7-6
TGTGCCAGCACCCTACGACAGCCTGCAGCAGAGTATACTGAAGCTTTCTTT,CASTLRQPAAEYTEAFF,TRBJ1-1,-,-,TRBV7-2
TGCGCCAGCAGCCAAACCGAATCAGGGGGTGGATTTGGTGAGGAGCAGTACTTC,CASSQTESGGGFGEEQYF,TRBJ2-7,TRBD1,-,TRBV4-3
TGTGCCAGCAGTCCTAACCAGGGGGCATCTAGAATCTATGGCTACACCTTC,CASSPNQGASRIYGYTF,TRBJ1-2,TRBD1,-,TRBV6-6
TGTGCCAGCAGTTTGGAAGGGGGATACACTGAAGCTTTCTTT,CASSLEGGYTEAFF,TRBJ1-1,-,-,TRBV28
TGTGCCAGCTCACCATCCCAGGGGCGCAGGGATCAGCCCCAGCATTTT,CASSPSQGRRDQPQHF,TRBJ1-5,-,-,TRBV18
TGTGCCACCAGTGATCCTAGCGGGAGCATGGATGAGCAGTTCTTC,CATSDPSGSMDEQFF,TRBJ2-1,TRBD2,few,TRBV24-1
TGTGCCAGCAGTTCCCGCACCGGGACACGGTATGAAGCCGCTGGCTACACCTTC,CASSSRTGTRYEAAGYTF,TRBJ1-2,-,-,TRBV27
TGTGCCACCGCCGTGGACTTGGGGTCCGTACGAAGTTCACCCCTCCACTTT,CATAVDLGSVRSSPLHF,TRBJ1-6,-,-,TRBV24-1
TGTGCCAGCAGCAAAAGTAAGATGATGTGTCTCGGGTCCGGCAATCAGCCCCAGCATTTT,CASSKSKMMCLGSGNQPQHF,TRBJ1-5,-,-,TRBV21-1
TGTGCCTGGAGTGCCAGTAACTCTGGAAACACCATATATTTT,CAWSASNSGNTIYF,TRBJ1-3,-,once,TRBV30
TGTGCCACCAGTGATACGAGGGCTGGACTAGGCACAGATACGCAGTATTTT,CATSDTRAGLGTDTQYF,TRBJ2-3,TRBD2,-,TRBV24-1
TGTGCCAGCAGCTCGGAGTTGGCGGGGCAGCCCCAGCATTTT,CASSSELAGQPQHF,TRBJ1-5,-,once,TRBV7-8
TGTGCCAGCAGCTTCCCCCGTAAGGGGCCCGGAAACACCATATATTTT,CASSFPRKGPGNTIYF,TRBJ1-3,-,-,TRBV7-2
TGTGCCAGCACCGAAACGGTAGAAATGAGCGAGCAGTACTTC,CASTETVEMSEQYF,TRBJ2-7,-,once,TRBV7-9
TGTGCCAGCTCCGCCCAGGGAATGGGGGGCTACACCTTC,CASSAQGMGGYTF,TRBJ1-2,-,-,TRBV2